This is a list of T cell receptor beta chains from one sample in a study of blood T cell repertoires in COVID-19. Data came from immunoSEQ multiplex PCR; TCRdb stores just in-frame clones and leaves some out. The sample lists 300,000 or so clones; about 90% were seen once. Sequencing used PBMCs or T cells enriched from blood (not recorded which). These receptors were obtained from a woman aged 25 to 45 who had recovered from COVID-19. Each CDR3 is given with its conserved first and last residue. The D gene is left open where the match is weak. Clone size is not always given. Where it is, it says once, few, many or a class for expanded clones.

d_call j_call v_call clone_size cdr3_aa cdr3_nt
. TRBJ2-5 TRBV7-2 . CASRRGTYQETQYF TGTGCCAGCAGACGAGGGACTTATCAAGAGACCCAGTACTTC
TRBD1 TRBJ2-7 TRBV7-2 . CASSLGTGDEQYF TGTGCCAGCAGCTTAGGGACAGGGGACGAGCAGTACTTC
TRBD1 TRBJ2-2 TRBV27 . CASSRQGPYTGELFF TGTGCCAGCAGCCGACAGGGCCCCTACACCGGGGAGCTGTTTTTT
TRBD1 TRBJ1-1 TRBV28 . CASSYRDRGTEAFF TGTGCCAGCAGTTATAGAGACAGGGGTACTGAAGCTTTCTTT
TRBD2 TRBJ2-3 TRBV29-1 . CSVILAGLSTDTQYF TGCAGCGTGATTCTAGCGGGGCTGAGCACAGATACGCAGTATTTT
TRBD2 TRBJ2-5 TRBV6-1 . CASSVGPGAGGPFDETQYF TGTGCCAGCAGTGTAGGCCCCGGAGCGGGGGGGCCATTTGATGAGACCCAGTACTTC
. TRBJ2-7 TRBV28 . CASSPGGTVYEQYF TGTGCCAGCAGCCCAGGGGGGACAGTCTACGAGCAGTACTTC
. TRBJ1-5 TRBV28 . CASSRMGASQPQHF TGTGCCAGCAGCCGCATGGGGGCGAGTCAGCCCCAGCATTTT
. TRBJ2-7 TRBV5-1 . CASSLGQGGEQYF TGCGCCAGCAGCTTGGGGCAGGGAGGCGAGCAGTACTTC
. TRBJ1-6 TRBV25-1 . CASSVQGNSPLHF TGTGCCAGCAGTGTCCAGGGGAATTCACCCCTCCACTTT
TRBD2 TRBJ2-3 TRBV7-6 . CASSSPPRRRGWGDTQYF TGTGCCAGCAGCTCCCCGCCTCGGCGGCGGGGGTGGGGAGATACGCAGTATTTT
. TRBJ2-5 TRBV3-1/TRBV3-2 . CASSQVGLGGDQETQYF TGTGCCAGCAGCCAAGTTGGCCTGGGCGGGGACCAAGAGACCCAGTACTTC
TRBD2 TRBJ2-3 TRBV11-2 . CASRLLAGSAGTQYF TGTGCCAGCAGGCTACTAGCGGGCTCGGCCGGTACGCAGTATTTT
. TRBJ1-3 TRBV7-2 . CASSLVAGRGNTIYF TGTGCCAGCAGCTTAGTCGCAGGGCGAGGAAACACCATATATTTT
. TRBJ2-7 TRBV6-5 once CASSYLPRLDYEQYF TGTGCCAGCAGTTACCTTCCTAGATTAGACTACGAGCAGTACTTC
TRBD2 TRBJ2-3 TRBV18 . CASSRKLAPQTDTQYF TGTGCCAGCTCCCGCAAACTAGCGCCCCAGACAGATACGCAGTATTTT
TRBD2 TRBJ2-5 TRBV6-5 . CASGGVEETQYF TGTGCCAGCGGGGGGGTGGAAGAGACCCAGTACTTC
TRBD1 TRBJ2-7 TRBV23-1 . CASSQTSRNTNRQGAEDEQYF TGCGCCAGCAGTCAAACCAGCCGTAATACTAACCGACAGGGGGCGGAGGACGAGCAGTACTTC
. TRBJ1-2 TRBV27 . CASSLGGNYGYTF TGTGCCAGCAGCTTGGGGGGGAACTATGGCTACACCTTC
. TRBJ2-7 TRBV9 . CASSVGVSVHEQYF TGTGCCAGCAGCGTAGGGGTTAGCGTTCACGAGCAGTACTTC
TRBD2 TRBJ2-5 TRBV7-2 . CASSLERASGGGETQYF TGTGCCAGCAGCTTAGAAAGAGCTAGCGGGGGGGGTGAGACCCAGTACTTC
TRBD1 TRBJ1-2 TRBV27 . CASSLTTGGGGYTF TGTGCCAGCAGTTTAACAACAGGGGGCGGAGGCTACACCTTC
. TRBJ1-3 TRBV28 . CASRTGGSGNTIYF TGTGCCAGCAGGACAGGTGGCTCCGGAAACACCATATATTTT
. TRBJ1-1 TRBV29-1 . CSVEDHRGGPEAFF TGCAGCGTTGAAGATCATAGGGGGGGGCCTGAAGCTTTCTTT
. TRBJ2-5 TRBV19 . CASSPIAKETQYF TGTGCCAGTAGTCCGATAGCGAAGGAGACCCAGTACTTC
. TRBJ1-2 TRBV28 . CASSLPRARNYGYTF TGTGCCAGCAGTTTGCCCAGGGCTAGGAACTATGGCTACACCTTC
. TRBJ2-7 TRBV6-2/TRBV6-3 . CASSYLSESSYEQYF TGTGCCAGCAGTTACTTGTCCGAGAGCTCCTACGAGCAGTACTTC
. TRBJ1-6 TRBV18 . CASSPSQGVGNSPLHF TGTGCCAGCTCACCGTCACAGGGAGTAGGAAATTCACCCCTCCACTTT
. TRBJ1-5 TRBV7-2 . CASSLAGGNQPQHF TGTGCCAGCAGCTTAGCAGGGGGCAATCAGCCCCAGCATTTT
. TRBJ2-5 TRBV27 . CASRLGETQYF TGTGCCAGCAGACTTGGAGAGACCCAGTACTTC
TRBD2 TRBJ2-3 TRBV27 . CASSQNGGRADTQYF TGTGCCAGCAGTCAAAACGGCGGGAGGGCGGATACGCAGTATTTT
. TRBJ2-1 TRBV9 . CASSVVGGAYNEQFF TGTGCCAGCAGCGTAGTAGGTGGGGCTTACAATGAGCAGTTCTTC
. TRBJ2-1 TRBV11-2 . CASSLSSSVNEQFF TGTGCCAGCAGCTTATCGAGTAGCGTGAATGAGCAGTTCTTC
. TRBJ2-1 TRBV15 . CATSRDRRAVGYNEQFF TGTGCCACCAGCAGAGATCGCAGGGCCGTTGGCTACAATGAGCAGTTCTTC
. TRBJ1-2 TRBV6-1 . CASSEVPTGSYGYTF TGTGCCAGCAGTGAAGTCCCCACAGGGAGCTATGGCTACACCTTC
TRBD1 TRBJ1-2 TRBV19 few CASSRQGIDYGYTF TGTGCCAGTAGTCGACAGGGGATCGACTATGGCTACACCTTC
. TRBJ1-1 TRBV2 . CASTPGHRRNTEAFF TGTGCCAGCACCCCGGGACACCGCAGGAACACTGAAGCTTTCTTT
TRBD1 TRBJ1-6 TRBV19 . CASSIRTGDSPLHF TGTGCCAGTAGTATCAGGACAGGGGATTCACCCCTCCACTTT
. TRBJ1-2 TRBV28 once CASTPAGPLNYGYTF TGTGCCAGCACCCCCGCTGGGCCCCTCAACTATGGCTACACCTTC
TRBD2 TRBJ2-3 TRBV7-2 . CASSLNFRGVSTDTQYF TGTGCCAGCAGCTTAAATTTTCGGGGGGTTAGCACAGATACGCAGTATTTT
. TRBJ2-1 TRBV4-1 . CASSQDSRSFSSYNEQFF TGCGCCAGCAGCCAAGATAGTAGGAGTTTCAGCTCCTACAATGAGCAGTTCTTC
TRBD1 TRBJ1-5 TRBV27 . CASSLSTGGSQPQHF TGTGCCAGCAGTTTATCGACAGGGGGCAGTCAGCCCCAGCATTTT
TRBD2 TRBJ2-2 TRBV27 . CASSFGLAGGQAGELFF TGTGCCAGCAGTTTCGGGCTAGCGGGGGGCCAGGCCGGGGAGCTGTTTTTT
TRBD1 TRBJ2-4 TRBV7-7 . CASSQPGQPKNIQYF TGTGCCAGCAGCCAACCGGGACAGCCCAAAAACATTCAGTACTTC
. TRBJ1-4 TRBV10-3 . CAISESGGEVGEKLFF TGTGCCATCAGTGAGTCGGGCGGGGAGGTTGGTGAAAAACTGTTTTTT
. TRBJ1-2 TRBV30 . CAWSGSPGGGYTF TGTGCCTGGAGTGGATCCCCCGGGGGTGGCTACACCTTC
TRBD1 TRBJ2-2 TRBV5-6 . CASSLRGTGNTGELFF TGTGCCAGCAGCCTACGGGGGACAGGGAACACCGGGGAGCTGTTTTTT
. TRBJ1-2 TRBV25-1 once CASSPTGPLNYGYTF TGTGCCAGCAGTCCTACAGGGCCGCTTAACTATGGCTACACCTTC
. TRBJ1-5 TRBV5-6 few CASSRRTGYSNQPQHF TGTGCCAGCAGCAGACGGACTGGCTATAGCAATCAGCCCCAGCATTTT
TRBD1 TRBJ1-4 TRBV28 . CASRQPTDRVGEKLFF TGTGCCAGCAGACAGCCAACGGACAGGGTCGGAGAAAAACTGTTTTTT
. TRBJ1-1 TRBV28 . CASSFPIRELMNTEAFF TGTGCCAGCAGTTTCCCCATTCGGGAGCTGATGAACACTGAAGCTTTCTTT
TRBD1 TRBJ1-6 TRBV27 once CASRPRDRGKSSYNSPLHF TGTGCCAGCAGACCCCGGGACAGGGGGAAAAGCTCCTATAATTCACCCCTCCACTTT
. TRBJ2-1 TRBV7-9 . CASSSHLGASEHNEQFF TGTGCCAGCAGCTCGCACCTGGGGGCGTCGGAACACAATGAGCAGTTCTTC
. TRBJ2-2 TRBV27 . CASSLSQGTGELFF TGTGCCAGCAGTTTAAGCCAGGGCACCGGGGAGCTGTTTTTT
TRBD1 TRBJ1-6 TRBV7-8 once CASSLGQGLNSPLHF TGTGCCAGCAGCTTAGGACAGGGGCTTAATTCACCCCTCCACTTT